The 4 T cell receptor beta chains below all came from one sample that was sequenced in a study of PD-L1 blockade in urothelial cancer. Stated time point: pretreatment peripheral blood. The method was immunoSEQ multiplex PCR; TCRdb's version includes in-frame clones alone and lacks a portion of them. The table includes about 95,000 clones, around 86% detected once. Sequencing was performed on PBMCs, taken around atezolizumab (anti-PD-L1) treatment. These receptor sequences come from a man in his 60s with urothelial cancer.

This clone appeared a single time. This rearrangement joins TRBV5-6 to TRBJ2-5, with 11 bases aligning to TRBD2. After removal of 1 base from V and 5 bases from J, the junction contained 10 bases not matched to a gene. The CDR3 has 17 residues. Germline V gives CDR1 SGHDT, CDR2 YYEEEE. The CDR3 region has the DNA TGTGCCAGCAGCTTGTGGGCTAGCGGGGGGACAACGGAGACCCAGTACTTC. Protein product: CASSLWASGGTTETQYF.

The rearrangement joins TRBV9 to TRBJ2-3, with D maybe TRBD1 (5 bases). With 5 bases removed from V and 4 bases from J, the gap between germline ends came to 8 bases. Germline V gives CDR1 SGDLS, CDR2 YYNGEE. The CDR3 loop spans 12 amino acids. CDR3 amino acids: CASRGVADTQYF. CDR3 DNA sequence: TGTGCCAGCAGAGGGGTGGCAGATACGCAGTATTTT.

V gene TRBV10-3 combines with J gene TRBJ1-2; no firm D call. CDR3 size: 14 residues. V lost 7 bases and J lost 7, with 19 bases in between. The germline V gene encodes CDR1 ENHRY and CDR2 SYGVKD. Written as DNA, the CDR3 is TGTGCCATCACTTTAGGCCACACGGGGTCTGGCTACACCTTC. This gives the protein CAITLGHTGSGYTF.

The chain uses TRBV6-5 and TRBJ2-6, with 9 bases identical to TRBD1. The CDR3 extends over 16 amino acids. Germline CDR1 is MNHEY and CDR2 is SVGAGI. The J segment lost 2 bases and the V segment lost 2 bases, leaving 1 base of the junction unmatched. The CDR3 region is CASSYGDRAGANVLTF. In nucleotides, the CDR3 is TGTGCCAGCAGTTACGGGGACAGGGCTGGGGCCAACGTCCTGACTTTC.